These T cell receptor beta chains were read from a single sample in a study of T cells in Graves' hyperthyroidism and ophthalmopathy. MiXCR was run by TCRdb on the multiplex PCR reads, yielding one entry per CDR3 protein. The sample shows 490,000 or so distinct CDR3 sequences, 35% to 50% of them seen only once. What was sequenced was peripheral blood or thyroid tissue (not recorded which). The receptors stem from an adult woman with Graves' disease, either hyperthyroidism or ophthalmopathy (not recorded which). The CDR3 runs from the conserved cysteine through the conserved F or W. The D gene is left open where the match is weak.

d_gene: NA
j_gene: TRBJ1-4
v_gene: TRBV7-3
CDR3aa: CASSGGVDEKLFF

d_gene: NA
j_gene: TRBJ2-7
v_gene: TRBV10-2
CDR3aa: CARPPKQAFDEQYF

d_gene: NA
j_gene: TRBJ2-1
v_gene: TRBV6-5
CDR3aa: CASSWGDGIRGEQFF

d_gene: NA
j_gene: TRBJ1-1
v_gene: TRBV11-2
CDR3aa: CASSLPSSREAFF

d_gene: TRBD2
j_gene: TRBJ2-7
v_gene: TRBV20-1
CDR3aa: CSARGTRYYEQYF

d_gene: NA
j_gene: TRBJ1-1
v_gene: TRBV10-3
CDR3aa: CAISSNSLGDTEAFF

d_gene: NA
j_gene: TRBJ2-6
v_gene: TRBV6-6
CDR3aa: CASTQTGSSGANVLTF

d_gene: TRBD1
j_gene: TRBJ1-1
v_gene: TRBV7-8
CDR3aa: CASSQAGQSFFEAFF

d_gene: TRBD1
j_gene: TRBJ1-1
v_gene: TRBV7-9
CDR3aa: CASSHRDRWNTEAFF

d_gene: NA
j_gene: TRBJ1-5
v_gene: TRBV19
CDR3aa: CASRHPGSNQPQHF

d_gene: NA
j_gene: TRBJ1-2
v_gene: TRBV15
CDR3aa: CATSKTGNYGYTF

d_gene: TRBD1
j_gene: TRBJ2-7
v_gene: TRBV7-3
CDR3aa: CASSLAGTGRTYERYF

d_gene: NA
j_gene: TRBJ2-7
v_gene: TRBV6-6
CDR3aa: CASSYAAGPGYEQYF